Listed below are T cell receptor beta chains from one sample, sequenced in a study of blood T cell repertoires in COVID-19. Assay: immunoSEQ multiplex PCR; the TCRdb copy retains only in-frame clones and omits some. The table includes about 400,000 clones, roughly 90% detected once. The specimen sequenced was PBMCs or T cells enriched from blood (not recorded which). These receptors were obtained from a woman in her twenties or thirties with acute COVID-19. Each CDR3 is given with its conserved first and last residue. Fields, in order: CDR3 protein, CDR3 DNA, J gene, D gene, clone size, V gene. A D gene is named only where the DNA matches it firmly. Not every row has a clone size; where given, it reads once, few, many or a size class.

CDR3: CASSLDGTGGLEKLFF
DNA: TGTGCCAGCAGCTTGGACGGGACAGGGGGCCTCGAAAAACTGTTTTTT
J: TRBJ1-4
D: TRBD1
size: NA
V: TRBV11-1

CDR3: CASSPRSPNYGYTF
DNA: TGTGCCAGCAGTCCCCGGAGCCCTAACTATGGCTACACCTTC
J: TRBJ1-2
D: NA
size: NA
V: TRBV6-5

CDR3: CASSLGGAPSYGYTF
DNA: TGTGCCAGCAGCCTGGGAGGGGCGCCCAGCTATGGCTACACCTTC
J: TRBJ1-2
D: NA
size: NA
V: TRBV28

CDR3: CASSSPGRGNTEAFF
DNA: TGTGCCAGTAGTAGTCCGGGCAGGGGGAACACTGAAGCTTTCTTT
J: TRBJ1-1
D: NA
size: NA
V: TRBV19

CDR3: CAGAFGSTDTQYF
DNA: TGTGCCGGAGCCTTCGGTAGCACAGATACGCAGTATTTT
J: TRBJ2-3
D: NA
size: NA
V: TRBV10-3

CDR3: CASSQARKESGNTIYF
DNA: TGTGCCAGCAGCCAAGCGAGGAAAGAGAGTGGAAACACCATATATTTT
J: TRBJ1-3
D: NA
size: NA
V: TRBV4-2

CDR3: CASSLAEVNGEKLFF
DNA: TGCGCCAGCAGCCTAGCAGAGGTTAATGGAGAAAAACTGTTTTTT
J: TRBJ1-4
D: NA
size: NA
V: TRBV4-1

CDR3: CASSQWDRGVLPQHF
DNA: TGCGCCAGCAGCCAATGGGACAGGGGTGTATTGCCCCAGCATTTT
J: TRBJ1-5
D: TRBD1
size: NA
V: TRBV4-1

CDR3: CASSLLGARGNQPQHF
DNA: TGTGCCAGCAGTTTATTGGGGGCTAGGGGCAATCAGCCCCAGCATTTT
J: TRBJ1-5
D: NA
size: NA
V: TRBV28

CDR3: CASSLRGDRGTGELFF
DNA: TGCGCCAGCAGCCTGCGGGGGGACAGGGGGACCGGGGAGCTGTTTTTT
J: TRBJ2-2
D: TRBD1
size: NA
V: TRBV5-1

CDR3: CASSLSSGGHTGELFF
DNA: TGTGCCAGCAGCTTGTCTAGCGGGGGCCACACCGGGGAGCTGTTTTTT
J: TRBJ2-2
D: TRBD2
size: few
V: TRBV5-4

CDR3: CASRYHTEAFF
DNA: TGTGCCAGCAGGTACCATACTGAAGCTTTCTTT
J: TRBJ1-1
D: NA
size: NA
V: TRBV6-5

CDR3: CASSLGAMNTEAFF
DNA: TGCGCCAGCAGCTTGGGGGCAATGAACACTGAAGCTTTCTTT
J: TRBJ1-1
D: NA
size: NA
V: TRBV5-1

CDR3: CASSPRQVMNTEAFF
DNA: TGTGCCAGTAGTCCGCGACAGGTAATGAACACTGAAGCTTTCTTT
J: TRBJ1-1
D: NA
size: few
V: TRBV19

CDR3: CASSWGNTEAFF
DNA: TGTGCCAGCAGTTGGGGCAACACTGAAGCTTTCTTT
J: TRBJ1-1
D: NA
size: NA
V: TRBV6-5

CDR3: CASSYRSSYEQYF
DNA: TGTGCCAGCAGTTACCGCAGCTCCTACGAGCAGTACTTC
J: TRBJ2-7
D: NA
size: NA
V: TRBV6-5

CDR3: CASDDRADTEAFF
DNA: TGTGCCAGCGACGACAGGGCGGACACTGAAGCTTTCTTT
J: TRBJ1-1
D: TRBD1
size: NA
V: TRBV11-2

CDR3: CASSANRDRGTTGELFF
DNA: TGTGCCAGCAGCGCCAACCGGGACAGGGGTACCACCGGGGAGCTGTTTTTT
J: TRBJ2-2
D: TRBD1
size: NA
V: TRBV9

CDR3: CATSDRGQAYGYTF
DNA: TGTGCCACCAGTGATAGGGGACAGGCCTATGGCTACACCTTC
J: TRBJ1-2
D: TRBD1
size: NA
V: TRBV24-1

CDR3: CATSDSGITEAFF
DNA: TGTGCCACCAGTGATTCAGGGATCACTGAAGCTTTCTTT
J: TRBJ1-1
D: NA
size: NA
V: TRBV24-1

CDR3: CASSLDATSGGLGDTQYF
DNA: TGTGCCAGCAGCTTGGACGCGACTAGCGGGGGTTTAGGAGATACGCAGTATTTT
J: TRBJ2-3
D: TRBD2
size: NA
V: TRBV5-6

CDR3: CASSDTRTTNEKLFF
DNA: TGTGCCAGCAGTGACACGAGAACAACTAATGAAAAACTGTTTTTT
J: TRBJ1-4
D: NA
size: NA
V: TRBV25-1

CDR3: CASSPDVLLRGGYTF
DNA: TGTGCCAGCAGTCCCGATGTTTTGCTCCGGGGAGGCTACACCTTC
J: TRBJ1-2
D: NA
size: NA
V: TRBV6-5

CDR3: CASSPQIAPNTGELFF
DNA: TGTGCCAGCTCACCACAGATAGCCCCGAACACCGGGGAGCTGTTTTTT
J: TRBJ2-2
D: NA
size: NA
V: TRBV18